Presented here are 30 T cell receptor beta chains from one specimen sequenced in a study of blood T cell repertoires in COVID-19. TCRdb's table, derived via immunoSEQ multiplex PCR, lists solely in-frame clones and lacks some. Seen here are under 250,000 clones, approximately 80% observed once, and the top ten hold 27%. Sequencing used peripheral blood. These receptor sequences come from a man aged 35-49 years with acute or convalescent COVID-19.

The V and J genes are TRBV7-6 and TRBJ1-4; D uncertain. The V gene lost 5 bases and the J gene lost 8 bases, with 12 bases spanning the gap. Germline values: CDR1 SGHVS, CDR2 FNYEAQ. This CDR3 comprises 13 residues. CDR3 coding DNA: TGTGCCAGCAGCGAAGGAGAAGGAGAAAAACTGTTTTTT. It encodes CASSEGEGEKLFF.

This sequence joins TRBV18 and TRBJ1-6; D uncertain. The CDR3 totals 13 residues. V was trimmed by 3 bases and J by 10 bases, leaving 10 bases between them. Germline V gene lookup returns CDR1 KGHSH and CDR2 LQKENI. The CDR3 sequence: CASSPDKVSPLHF. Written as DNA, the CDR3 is TGTGCCAGCTCACCCGACAAGGTGTCACCCCTCCACTTT.

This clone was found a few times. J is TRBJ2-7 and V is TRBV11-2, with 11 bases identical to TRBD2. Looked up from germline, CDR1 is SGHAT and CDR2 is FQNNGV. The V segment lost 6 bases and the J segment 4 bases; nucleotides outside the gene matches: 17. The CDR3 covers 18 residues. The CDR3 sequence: CASRSTGGVLAGAYEQYF. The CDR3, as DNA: TGTGCCAGCAGGTCAACAGGGGGAGTACTAGCGGGAGCTTACGAGCAGTACTTC.

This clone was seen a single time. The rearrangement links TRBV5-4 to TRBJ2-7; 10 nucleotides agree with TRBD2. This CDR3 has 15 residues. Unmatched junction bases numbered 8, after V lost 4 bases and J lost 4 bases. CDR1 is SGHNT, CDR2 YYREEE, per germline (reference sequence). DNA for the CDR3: TGTGCCAGCAGCGGACCTAGCGGGAGTTCATACGAGCAGTACTTC. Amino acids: CASSGPSGSSYEQYF.

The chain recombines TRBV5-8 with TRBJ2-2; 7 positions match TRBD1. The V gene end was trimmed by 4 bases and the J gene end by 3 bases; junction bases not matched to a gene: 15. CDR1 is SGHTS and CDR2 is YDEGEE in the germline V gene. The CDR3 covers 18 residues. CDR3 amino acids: CASSPAPGQVTYTGELFF. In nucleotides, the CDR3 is TGTGCCAGCAGCCCGGCCCCCGGACAGGTTACGTACACCGGGGAGCTGTTTTTT.

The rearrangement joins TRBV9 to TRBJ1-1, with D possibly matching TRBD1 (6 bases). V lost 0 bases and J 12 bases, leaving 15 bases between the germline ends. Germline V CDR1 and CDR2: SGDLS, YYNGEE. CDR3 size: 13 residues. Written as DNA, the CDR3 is TGTGCCAGCAGCGTAGAGTTGGGGGCGATAACTTTCTTT. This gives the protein CASSVELGAITFF.

The CDR3 sequence: CASNRGRGTGELFF. The CDR3 nucleotides are TGTGCCAGCAACAGGGGGCGCGGCACCGGGGAGCTGTTTTTT. The gene calls are TRBV2 and TRBJ2-2, with TRBD1 identical over 9 bases. The V gene's germline CDR1 is SNHLY and CDR2 FYNNEI. The CDR3 sequence is 14 residues long. The junction had 4 bases not matched to a gene; V was cut back by 7 bases and J by 4 bases.

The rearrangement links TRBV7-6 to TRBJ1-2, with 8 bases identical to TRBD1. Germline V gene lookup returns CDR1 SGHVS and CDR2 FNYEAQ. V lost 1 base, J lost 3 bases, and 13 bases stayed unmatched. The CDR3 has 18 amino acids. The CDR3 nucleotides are TGTGCCAGCAGCTTAGTCGAGATCAGGGGGCCAGAAGACTATGGCTACACCTTC. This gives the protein CASSLVEIRGPEDYGYTF. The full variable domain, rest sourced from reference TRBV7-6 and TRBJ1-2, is GAGVSQSPRYKVTKRGQDVALRCDPISGHVSLYWYRQALGQGPEFLTYFNYEAQQDKSGLPNDRFSAERPEGSISTLTIQRTEQRDSAMYRCASSLVEIRGPEDYGYTFGSGTRLTVV.

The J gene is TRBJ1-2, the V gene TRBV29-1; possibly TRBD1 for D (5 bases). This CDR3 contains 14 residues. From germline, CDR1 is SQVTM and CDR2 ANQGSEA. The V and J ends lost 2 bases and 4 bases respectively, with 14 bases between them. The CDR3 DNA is TGCAGCGTTGAAAGTATTCCAGGGTCCTATGGCTACACCTTC. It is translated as CSVESIPGSYGYTF.

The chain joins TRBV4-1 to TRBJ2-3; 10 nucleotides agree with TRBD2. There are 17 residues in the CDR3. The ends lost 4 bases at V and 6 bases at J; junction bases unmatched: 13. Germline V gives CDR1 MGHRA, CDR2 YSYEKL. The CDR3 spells CASSLQMASGSPDTQYF. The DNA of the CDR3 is TGCGCCAGCAGCCTCCAGATGGCTAGCGGGAGTCCCGATACGCAGTATTTT.

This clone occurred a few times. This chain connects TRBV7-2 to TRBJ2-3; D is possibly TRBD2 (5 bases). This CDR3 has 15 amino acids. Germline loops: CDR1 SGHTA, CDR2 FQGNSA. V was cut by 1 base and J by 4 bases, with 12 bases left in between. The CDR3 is CASSLGGARSDTQYF. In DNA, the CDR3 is TGTGCCAGCAGCTTAGGGGGAGCAAGATCAGATACGCAGTATTTT.

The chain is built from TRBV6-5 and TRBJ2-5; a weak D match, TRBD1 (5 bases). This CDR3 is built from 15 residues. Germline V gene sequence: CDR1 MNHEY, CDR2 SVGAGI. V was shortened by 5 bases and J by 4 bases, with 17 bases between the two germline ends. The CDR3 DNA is TGTGCCAGCAGTCAGGGAACGAATTTGAGAGAGACCCAGTACTTC. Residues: CASSQGTNLRETQYF.

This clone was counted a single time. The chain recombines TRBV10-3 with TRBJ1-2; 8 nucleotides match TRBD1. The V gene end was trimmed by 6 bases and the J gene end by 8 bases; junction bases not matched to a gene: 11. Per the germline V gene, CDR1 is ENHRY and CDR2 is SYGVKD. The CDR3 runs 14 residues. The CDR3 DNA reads TGTGCCATCAGCCAAGACAGGGGAGATAGCGGCTACACCTTC. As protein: CAISQDRGDSGYTF.

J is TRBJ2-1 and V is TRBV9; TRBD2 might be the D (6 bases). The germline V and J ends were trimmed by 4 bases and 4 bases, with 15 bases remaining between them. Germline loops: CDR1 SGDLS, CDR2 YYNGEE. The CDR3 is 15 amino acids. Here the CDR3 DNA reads TGTGCCAGCAGCTCGGGAGCCCGCCCTTACAATGAGCAGTTCTTC. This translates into CASSSGARPYNEQFF.

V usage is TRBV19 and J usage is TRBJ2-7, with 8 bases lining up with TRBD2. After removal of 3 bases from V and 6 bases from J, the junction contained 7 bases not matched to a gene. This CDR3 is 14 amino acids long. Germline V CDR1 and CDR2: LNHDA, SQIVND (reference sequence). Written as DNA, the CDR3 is TGTGCCAGTAGTATTTCAGCGGGGGTGAGCGAGCAGTACTTC. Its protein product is CASSISAGVSEQYF. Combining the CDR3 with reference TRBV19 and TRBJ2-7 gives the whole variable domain DGGITQSPKYLFRKEGQNVTLSCEQNLNHDAMYWYRQDPGQGLRLIYYSQIVNDFQKGDIAEGYSVSREKKESFPLTVTSAQKNPTAFYLCASSISAGVSEQYFGPGTRLTVT.

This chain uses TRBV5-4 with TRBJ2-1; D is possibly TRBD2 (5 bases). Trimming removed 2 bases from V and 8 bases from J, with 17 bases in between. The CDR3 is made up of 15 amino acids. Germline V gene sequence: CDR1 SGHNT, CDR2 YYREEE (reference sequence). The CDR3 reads CASSFGGSGVDEQFF. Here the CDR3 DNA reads TGTGCCAGCAGCTTTGGTGGGAGTGGGGTCGATGAGCAGTTCTTC.

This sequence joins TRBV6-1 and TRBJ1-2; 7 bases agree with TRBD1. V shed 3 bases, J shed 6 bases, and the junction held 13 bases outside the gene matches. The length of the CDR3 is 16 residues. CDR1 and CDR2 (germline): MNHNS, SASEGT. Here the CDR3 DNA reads TGTGCCAGCAGTGACGACAGGGTTTGGCCCCTGGATGGCTACACCTTC. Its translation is CASSDDRVWPLDGYTF.

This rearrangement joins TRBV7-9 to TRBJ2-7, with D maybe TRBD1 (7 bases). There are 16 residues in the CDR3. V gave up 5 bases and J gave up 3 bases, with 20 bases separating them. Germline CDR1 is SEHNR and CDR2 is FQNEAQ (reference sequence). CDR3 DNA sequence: TGTGCCAGCAGCCCAATCGGAGGGGGCGAGATCTACGAGCAGTACTTC. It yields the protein CASSPIGGGEIYEQYF.

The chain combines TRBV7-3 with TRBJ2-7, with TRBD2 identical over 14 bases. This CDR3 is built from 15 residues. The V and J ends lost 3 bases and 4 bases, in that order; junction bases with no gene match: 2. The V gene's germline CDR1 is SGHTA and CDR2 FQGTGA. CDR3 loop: CASSLGLAGEYEQYF. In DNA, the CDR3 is TGTGCCAGCAGCTTGGGACTAGCGGGAGAATACGAGCAGTACTTC.

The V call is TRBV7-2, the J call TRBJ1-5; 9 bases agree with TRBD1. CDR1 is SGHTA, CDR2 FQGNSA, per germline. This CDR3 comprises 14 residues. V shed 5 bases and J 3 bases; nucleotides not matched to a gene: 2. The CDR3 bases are TGTGCCAGCAGCCGGACAGGGGACAATCAGCCCCAGCATTTT. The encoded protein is CASSRTGDNQPQHF. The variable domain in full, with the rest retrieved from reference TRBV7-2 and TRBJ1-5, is GAGVSQSPSNKVTEKGKDVELRCDPISGHTALYWYRQSLGQGLEFLIYFQGNSAPDKSGLPSDRFSAERTGGSVSTLTIQRTQQEDSAVYLCASSRTGDNQPQHFGDGTRLSIL.

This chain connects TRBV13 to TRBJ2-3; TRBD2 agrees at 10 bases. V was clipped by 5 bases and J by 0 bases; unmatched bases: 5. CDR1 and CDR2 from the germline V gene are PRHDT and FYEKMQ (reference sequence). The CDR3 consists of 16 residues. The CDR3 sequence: CASSIGTSASTDTQYF. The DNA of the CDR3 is TGTGCCAGCAGCATTGGGACTAGCGCTAGCACAGATACGCAGTATTTT. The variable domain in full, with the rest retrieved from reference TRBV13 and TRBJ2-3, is AAGVIQSPRHLIKEKRETATLKCYPIPRHDTVYWYQQGPGQDPQFLISFYEKMQSDKGSIPDRFSAQQFSDYHSELNMSSLELGDSALYFCASSIGTSASTDTQYFGPGTRLTVL.

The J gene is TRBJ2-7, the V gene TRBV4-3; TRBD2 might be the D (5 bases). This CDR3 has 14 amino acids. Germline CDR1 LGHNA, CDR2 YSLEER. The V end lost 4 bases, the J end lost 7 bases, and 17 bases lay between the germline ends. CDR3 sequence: CASSPGIRRGEQYF. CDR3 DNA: TGCGCCAGCAGCCCGGGGATTCGTCGGGGTGAGCAGTACTTC.

This chain's CDR3 is CASSQNSGEWPNTEAFF. CDR3 DNA sequence: TGTGCCAGCAGCCAAAACTCAGGGGAATGGCCGAACACTGAAGCTTTCTTT. The rearrangement links TRBV7-9 to TRBJ1-1, with D perhaps TRBD1 (6 bases). Trimming stripped 5 bases from V and 1 base from J, with 20 bases between. Germline CDR1 and CDR2: SEHNR and FQNEAQ (reference sequence). The CDR3 loop spans 17 amino acids.

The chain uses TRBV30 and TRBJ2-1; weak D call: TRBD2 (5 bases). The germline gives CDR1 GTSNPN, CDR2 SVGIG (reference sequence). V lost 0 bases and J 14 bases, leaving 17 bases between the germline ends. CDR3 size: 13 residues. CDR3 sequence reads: CAWSVRGPSEKFF. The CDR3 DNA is TGTGCCTGGAGTGTACGAGGGCCCTCCGAAAAGTTCTTC.

CDR3 coding DNA: TGTGCCAGTAGTATGGGGACAGAAAACACTGAAGCTTTCTTT. This sequence encodes CASSMGTENTEAFF. The chain is built from TRBV19 and TRBJ1-1, with 7 bases that match TRBD1. The CDR3 totals 14 residues. From germline, CDR1 is LNHDA and CDR2 SQIVND (reference sequence). The junction had 3 bases not matched to a gene; V was cut back by 3 bases and J by 2 bases.

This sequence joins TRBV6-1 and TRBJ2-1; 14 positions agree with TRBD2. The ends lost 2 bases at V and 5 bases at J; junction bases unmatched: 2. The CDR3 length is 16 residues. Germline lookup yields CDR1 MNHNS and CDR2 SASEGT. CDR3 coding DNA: TGTGCCAGCAGTGAAAGGGGACTAGCGGGGGACAATGAGCAGTTCTTC. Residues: CASSERGLAGDNEQFF.

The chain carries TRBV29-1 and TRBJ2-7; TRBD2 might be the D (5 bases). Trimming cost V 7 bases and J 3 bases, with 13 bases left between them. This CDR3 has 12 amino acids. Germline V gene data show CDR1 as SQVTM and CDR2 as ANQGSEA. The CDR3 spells CSAKTRGYEQYF. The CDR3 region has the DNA TGCAGCGCGAAAACTCGGGGCTACGAGCAGTACTTC.

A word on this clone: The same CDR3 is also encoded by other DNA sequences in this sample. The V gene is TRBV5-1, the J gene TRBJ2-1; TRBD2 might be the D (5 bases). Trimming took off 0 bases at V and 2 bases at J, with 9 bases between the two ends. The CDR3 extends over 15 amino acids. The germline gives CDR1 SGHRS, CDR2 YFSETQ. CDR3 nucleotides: TGCGCCAGCAGCTTGGGGACTGGAACCTACAATGAGCAGTTCTTC. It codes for CASSLGTGTYNEQFF.

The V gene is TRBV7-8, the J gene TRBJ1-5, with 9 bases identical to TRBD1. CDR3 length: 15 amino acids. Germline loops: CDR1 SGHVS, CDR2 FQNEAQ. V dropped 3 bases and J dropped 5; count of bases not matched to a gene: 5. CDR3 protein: CASSLSGTGYQPQHF. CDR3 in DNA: TGTGCCAGCAGCTTGTCCGGGACAGGGTATCAGCCCCAGCATTTT.

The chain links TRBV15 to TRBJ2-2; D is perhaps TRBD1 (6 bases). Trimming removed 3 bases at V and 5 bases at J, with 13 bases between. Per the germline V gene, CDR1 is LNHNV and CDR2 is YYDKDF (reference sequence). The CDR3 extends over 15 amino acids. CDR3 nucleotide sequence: TGTGCCACCAGCAGGGACCACAGGGTGACCGGGGAGCTGTTTTTT. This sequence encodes CATSRDHRVTGELFF.